This T cell receptor beta chain was recovered during a study of cytomegalovirus exposure and HLA in healthy donors. About the research overall: One earlier analysis, a look at 200 million or so T cells, found 100 million to 130 million unique TCR beta sequences.

Details on this clone: What it recognizes is unknown.

CDR3 size: 14 residues. After removal of 6 bases from V and 7 bases from J, the junction contained 3 bases not matched to a gene. In germline, CDR1 is MNHNY, CDR2 SVGAGI (reference sequence). In the PCR, 60 Vbeta and 13 Jbeta primers were used. As originally analysed: There were tens of millions of unique TCR beta chains by a later count, and approximately 10 million of them were shared. Sequencing used immunoSEQ multiplex PCR; TCRdb keeps in-frame clones, though not all of them. Clone size and the V and J calls come from that table; the DNA yielded D and trimming. The sample yields 150,000 to 200,000 clones, roughly three quarters seen once. Overall study results and limits: Many donors carried some public TCRs, although rarity characterized most TCR sequences. A few V segments could not be told apart, such as TRBV6-2 and TRBV6-3, and were left out.

The source is a woman in her 50s in good health and CMV-seropositive. The genes are TRBV6-6 and TRBJ1-6, with 10 bases fitting TRBD1. Material for sequencing was PBMCs. The CDR3, as DNA: TGTGCCAGCAGGCTGGACAGGGGGAATTCACCCCTCCACTTT. Translating it yields CASRLDRGNSPLHF.